This T cell receptor beta chain was captured by sequencing in a study of blood T cell repertoires in COVID-19. Study background: Collection of acute and convalescent COVID-19 samples took place in the United States, Italy and Spain.

CDR3 size: 18 residues. Germline CDR1 is SGHTA and CDR2 is FQGNSA. V was cut by 2 bases and J by 0 bases, with 20 bases left in between. Under the authors' procedure: Amplification with reference gene primers provided the estimates of nucleated cell counts. Sequencing used immunoSEQ multiplex PCR; TCRdb keeps in-frame clones, though not all of them. The V and J calls and clone size are taken from that table; D and trimming were inferred from the DNA. This table has around 280,000 clones, 87% appearing once. The specimen was peripheral blood. This chain joins TRBV7-2 and TRBJ2-7; a weak D match, TRBD2 (6 bases). The sequence was obtained from a woman between 50 and 59 years old who had recovered from COVID-19. The CDR3 region has the DNA TGTGCCAGCAGCTTAAGAGCGGGTGCCCAAAGAAGCTCCTACGAGCAGTACTTC. This codes for CASSLRAGAQRSSYEQYF.